Below, 24 T cell receptor beta chains from the same sample are listed, as sequenced in a study of PD-1 blockade in classical Hodgkin lymphoma. Libraries were prepared by immunoSEQ multiplex PCR; TCRdb keeps only in-frame clonotypes and omits some of them. The sample holds 13,000 or so clones; approximately 81% are singletons and the top ten take 16%. Time point given: cycle 4 day 1 (C4D1), after six to seven weeks of nivolumab. There was relapse after autologous stem cell transplantation in every patient, and there was variation in brentuximab vedotin exposure. The sample here was peripheral blood mononuclear cells (PBMCs), taken before the fourth cycle of nivolumab. The origin of the receptors is a human donor with classical Hodgkin lymphoma.

V gene TRBV7-2 combines with J gene TRBJ1-1; D is undetermined. Between the trimmed V and J ends, which lost 1 base and 0 bases, there was a span of 6 bases. There are 14 residues in the CDR3. CDR1 and CDR2 from the germline V gene are SGHTA and FQGNSA. CDR3 coding DNA: TGTGCCAGCAGCTTAGAACCGATGAACACTGAAGCTTTCTTT. Its protein product is CASSLEPMNTEAFF. Supplemented by reference TRBV7-2 and TRBJ1-1, the full variable domain reads GAGVSQSPSNKVTEKGKDVELRCDPISGHTALYWYRQSLGQGLEFLIYFQGNSAPDKSGLPSDRFSAERTGGSVSTLTIQRTQQEDSAVYLCASSLEPMNTEAFFGQGTRLTVV.

The CDR3, as DNA: TGTGCCAGCAGCCCAAGTGGCAGGGGGTACTTTGGCTACACCTTC. It encodes CASSPSGRGYFGYTF. The chain is built from TRBV7-2 and TRBJ1-2; 7 bases align to TRBD1. V dropped 5 bases and J dropped 7; count of bases not matched to a gene: 13. The germline V gene encodes CDR1 SGHTA and CDR2 FQGNSA. This CDR3 is built from 15 residues.

This clone came up a few times. This chain joins TRBV6-6 and TRBJ2-1; tentatively, D is TRBD1 (6 bases). V lost 2 bases, J lost 5 bases, and 10 bases lay in between. The CDR3 sequence is 14 residues long. Per the germline V gene, CDR1 is MNHNY and CDR2 is SVGAGI (reference sequence). The CDR3 is CASSYPGHNNEQFF. The DNA of the CDR3 is TGTGCCAGCAGTTACCCGGGACACAACAATGAGCAGTTCTTC.

V and J are TRBV4-3 and TRBJ1-6; 7 bases line up with TRBD1. CDR1 is LGHNA and CDR2 is YSLEER in the germline V gene. The CDR3 runs to 16 residues. Trimming cost V 4 bases and J 7 bases; bases outside gene matches: 10. The CDR3 DNA follows: TGCGCCAGCAGCCTGAGAGAGGCAGGGGGAAATTCACCCCTCCACTTT. Translating it yields CASSLREAGGNSPLHF.

This clone was detected once. The gene calls are TRBV7-9 and TRBJ2-7; 7 bases match TRBD1. Trimming took 3 bases from V and 2 from J; bases not matched to a gene: 1. Germline CDR1 and CDR2: SEHNR and FQNEAQ (reference sequence). The CDR3 totals 13 residues. The CDR3 loop reads CASSFTGAYEQYF. The CDR3 bases are TGTGCCAGCAGCTTCACAGGGGCCTACGAGCAGTACTTC. Drawing the rest from reference TRBV7-9 and TRBJ2-7, the complete variable domain is DTGVSQNPRHKITKRGQNVTFRCDPISEHNRLYWYRQTLGQGPEFLTYFQNEAQLEKSRLLSDRFSAERPKGSFSTLEIQRTEQGDSAMYLCASSFTGAYEQYFGPGTRLTVT.

V usage is TRBV6-5 and J usage is TRBJ1-3; no clear D gene. The CDR3 spans 13 residues. Trimming stripped 5 bases from V and 2 bases from J, with 7 bases between. The V gene's germline CDR1 is MNHEY and CDR2 SVGAGI. CDR3 residues: CASSPSTGNTIYF. The DNA of the CDR3 is TGTGCCAGCAGTCCCAGTACTGGAAACACCATATATTTT.

This chain links TRBV28 with TRBJ2-5; TRBD1 or TRBD2 may be the D gene (5 bases each). This CDR3 has 15 amino acids. V lost 6 bases and J lost 1, with 15 bases in between. Germline V gene lookup returns CDR1 MDHEN and CDR2 SYDVKM. CDR3 in DNA: TGTGCCAGCAGGCGGATGCCGGGACCCCAAGAGACCCAGTACTTC. Translated, it gives CASRRMPGPQETQYF.

The chain joins TRBV4-3 to TRBJ1-1; D ambiguous. Germline-derived CDR1 and CDR2 are LGHNA and YSLEER. V was trimmed by 0 bases and J by 5 bases, leaving 13 bases between them. CDR3 length equals 15 residues. The CDR3 DNA follows: TGCGCCAGCAGCCAAGATCCGGTACGGGAGACTGAAGCTTTCTTT. The encoded protein is CASSQDPVRETEAFF.

The sample holds one count of this clone. The CDR3 reads CASSRQGSNEKLFF. The DNA for the CDR3 is TGTGCCAGCAGTAGACAGGGGTCTAATGAAAAACTGTTTTTT. This chain links TRBV6-5 with TRBJ1-4, with TRBD1 matching 8 bases. The length of the CDR3 is 14 residues. The ends lost 5 bases at V and 3 bases at J; junction bases unmatched: 2. Germline lookup yields CDR1 MNHEY and CDR2 SVGAGI.

The rearrangement joins TRBV6-4 to TRBJ2-3, with 10 bases matching TRBD2. CDR1 and CDR2 from the germline V gene are MRHNA and SNTAGT. This CDR3 has 16 residues. With V trimmed by 2 bases and J by 2 bases, 4 bases remained unmatched. The DNA for the CDR3 is TGTGCCAGCAGTGACCCAAGCGGGGGGGCCACAGATACGCAGTATTTT. Its translation is CASSDPSGGATDTQYF.

V and J are TRBV4-1 and TRBJ2-4; D unclear. With 3 bases removed from V and 0 bases from J, the gap between germline ends came to 12 bases. The CDR3 totals 16 residues. Germline loops: CDR1 MGHRA, CDR2 YSYEKL. The CDR3 DNA sequence: TGCGCCAGCAGCCAGACATCCCCGGGAGCCAAAAACATTCAGTACTTC. It specifies CASSQTSPGAKNIQYF.

V gene TRBV5-4 combines with J gene TRBJ2-3; D may be TRBD2 (5 bases). Germline-derived CDR1 and CDR2 are SGHNT and YYREEE (reference sequence). With 0 bases removed from V and 7 bases from J, the gap between germline ends came to 18 bases. The CDR3 has 16 amino acids. CDR3 sequence: CASSLDSLASGNTQYF. CDR3 coding DNA: TGTGCCAGCAGCTTGGATTCGCTAGCCTCAGGAAATACGCAGTATTTT.

As concerns this clone: Different DNA sequences within this sample yield the same CDR3. The gene calls are TRBV4-3 and TRBJ2-1; TRBD1 aligns across 7 bases. CDR3 size: 15 residues. The germline gives CDR1 LGHNA, CDR2 YSLEER. J gave up 4 bases and V 4 bases, and 7 bases lay outside the gene matches. The CDR3, as DNA: TGCGCCAGCAGCCCCGGACAGGCGCGATACAATGAGCAGTTCTTC. It translates to CASSPGQARYNEQFF.

The chain combines TRBV6-5 with TRBJ1-1; D not resolved. V lost 0 bases and J 2 bases, leaving 10 bases between the germline ends. The CDR3 has 15 residues. The germline V gene encodes CDR1 MNHEY and CDR2 SVGAGI. CDR3 bases: TGTGCCAGCAGTTACTCGAATGCAGCTAACACTGAAGCTTTCTTT. Amino acid sequence: CASSYSNAANTEAFF.

This clone was observed a handful of times. The sample has other DNA sequences that encode this CDR3 too. V is TRBV27 and J is TRBJ1-2; weak D call: TRBD1 (5 bases). This CDR3 has 17 residues. Trimming shortened V by 3 bases and J by 0 bases, and 17 bases separated the two germline ends. Germline CDR1 reads MNHEY; CDR2 reads SMNVEV (reference sequence). The CDR3 loop reads CASSFRAGGGANYGYTF. The CDR3 nucleotides read TGTGCCAGCAGTTTCCGGGCGGGGGGGGGAGCTAACTATGGCTACACCTTC.

The chain carries TRBV7-9 and TRBJ2-5, with 7 nucleotides matching TRBD1. Trimming took 8 bases from V and 5 from J; bases not matched to a gene: 5. The CDR3 has 12 amino acids. Germline loops: CDR1 SEHNR, CDR2 FQNEAQ (reference sequence). Here the CDR3 DNA reads TGTGCCAGCTGGACAGGCCTCGAGACCCAGTACTTC. This gives the protein CASWTGLETQYF.

J is TRBJ2-3 and V is TRBV4-1; 7 positions match TRBD2. Unmatched junction bases numbered 8, after V lost 0 bases and J lost 11 bases. The length of the CDR3 is 14 residues. Germline V gene data show CDR1 as MGHRA and CDR2 as YSYEKL. As DNA, the CDR3 is TGCGCCAGCAGCCAAGATGGGGGGGTGTTCAGGCAGTATTTT. It yields the protein CASSQDGGVFRQYF.

The chain is built from TRBV27 and TRBJ1-5, with a tentative D call TRBD1 (5 bases). Germline CDR1 and CDR2: MNHEY and SMNVEV (reference sequence). This CDR3 spans 16 amino acids. The V end lost 2 bases, the J end lost 0 bases, and 11 bases lay between the germline ends. CDR3 sequence reads: CASSLRGEVSNQPQHF. The CDR3 coding sequence is TGTGCCAGCAGTTTAAGGGGCGAAGTTAGCAATCAGCCCCAGCATTTT.

The chain is built from TRBV7-3 and TRBJ1-1; weak D call: TRBD1 (5 bases). The CDR3 sequence is 14 residues long. Deletions cut 8 bases from V and 2 bases from J, with 15 bases between. Per germline, CDR1 SGHTA and CDR2 FQGTGA. CDR3 residues: CASGTGTANTEAFF. CDR3 nucleotide sequence: TGTGCCAGCGGTACCGGGACGGCCAACACTGAAGCTTTCTTT.

The chain links TRBV9 to TRBJ2-3; D perhaps matches TRBD2 (5 bases). Germline V gene sequence: CDR1 SGDLS, CDR2 YYNGEE. The V and J ends lost 3 bases and 0 bases respectively, with 8 bases between them. This CDR3 spans 14 amino acids. In DNA form, the CDR3 reads TGTGCCAGCAGCGGGACTGCTAGCACAGATACGCAGTATTTT. Amino acid sequence: CASSGTASTDTQYF. The full variable domain, its missing parts supplied by reference TRBV9 and TRBJ2-3, is DSGVTQTPKHLITATGQRVTLRCSPRSGDLSVYWYQQSLDQGLQFLIQYYNGEERAKGNILERFSAQQFPDLHSELNLSSLELGDSALYFCASSGTASTDTQYFGPGTRLTVL.

The chain uses TRBV18 and TRBJ2-7, with 13 bases matching TRBD2. This CDR3 has 18 residues. The germline gives CDR1 KGHSH, CDR2 LQKENI. Unmatched junction bases numbered 12, after V lost 4 bases and J lost 3 bases. The CDR3 DNA reads as TGTGCCAGCTCACTTCGACTAGCGGGGGGACAAGAGAACTACGAGCAGTACTTC. The encoded protein is CASSLRLAGGQENYEQYF.

The gene calls are TRBV5-1 and TRBJ2-6, with 8 bases fitting TRBD1. This CDR3 contains 16 residues. Germline assignment: CDR1 SGHRS and CDR2 YFSETQ. J gave up 0 bases and V 4 bases, and 3 bases lay outside the gene matches. The CDR3 protein is CASSRTGTSGANVLTF. The CDR3 nucleotides read TGCGCCAGCAGCAGGACAGGGACCTCTGGGGCCAACGTCCTGACTTTC.

The J gene is TRBJ1-6, the V gene TRBV25-1, with D perhaps TRBD1 (6 bases). The V and J ends lost 7 bases and 11 bases respectively, with 18 bases between them. Germline CDR1 is MGHDK and CDR2 is SYGVNS. CDR3 length: 14 amino acids. The CDR3 nucleotides read TGTGCCAGCACCCAGGGGCAGGGGCCGGCACCCCTCCACTTT. This encodes CASTQGQGPAPLHF.

This sequence joins TRBV11-1 and TRBJ1-3, with unresolved D. Germline CDR1 and CDR2: SGHAT and FQDESV (reference sequence). This CDR3 region has 14 residues. V was clipped by 1 base and J by 4 bases, with 8 bases between them. The CDR3 DNA is TGTGCCAGCAGCTTAGGATCGACAGGAAACACCATATATTTT. Residues: CASSLGSTGNTIYF.